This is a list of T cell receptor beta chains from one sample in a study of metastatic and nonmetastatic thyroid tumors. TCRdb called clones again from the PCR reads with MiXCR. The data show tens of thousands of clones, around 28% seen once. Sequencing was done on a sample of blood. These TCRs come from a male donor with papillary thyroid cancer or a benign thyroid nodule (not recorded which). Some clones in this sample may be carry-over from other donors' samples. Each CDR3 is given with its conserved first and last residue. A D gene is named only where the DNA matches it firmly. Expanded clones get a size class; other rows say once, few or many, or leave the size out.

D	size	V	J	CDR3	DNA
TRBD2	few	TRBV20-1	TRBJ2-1	CSAWWGGRDSYNEQFF	TGCAGTGCTTGGTGGGGAGGGCGGGACTCCTACAATGAGCAGTTCTTC
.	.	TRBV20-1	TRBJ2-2	CSARESQGGTGELFF	TGCAGTGCTAGAGAGAGCCAGGGAGGTACCGGGGAGCTGTTTTTT
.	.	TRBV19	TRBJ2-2	CASSQGPQGCANTGELFF	TGTGCCAGTAGTCAGGGTCCCCAGGGCTGTGCGAACACCGGGGAGCTGTTTTTT
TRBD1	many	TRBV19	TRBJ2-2	CASRPGTAKKTGELFF	TGTGCCAGCCGCCCCGGGACAGCCAAAAAGACCGGGGAGCTGTTTTTT
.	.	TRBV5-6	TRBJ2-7	CASSLFGSYEQYF	TGTGCCAGCAGCTTGTTTGGGTCCTACGAGCAGTACTTC
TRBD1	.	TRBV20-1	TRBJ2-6	CSAQGAGANVLTF	TGCAGTGCCCAGGGGGCTGGGGCCAACGTCCTGACTTTC
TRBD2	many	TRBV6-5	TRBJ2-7	CASSYSPPSGYYEQYF	TGTGCCAGCAGTTACTCTCCGCCTAGCGGATACTACGAGCAGTACTTC
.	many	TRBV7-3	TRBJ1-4	CASSLNRVILVSEKLFF	TGTGCCAGCAGCTTAAATAGAGTAATTCTGGTGAGTGAAAAACTGTTTTTT
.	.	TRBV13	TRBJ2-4	CASSSSPVGTGRDAKNIQYF	TGTGCCAGCAGCTCCTCCCCGGTGGGGACTGGGCGGGATGCCAAAAACATTCAGTACTTC
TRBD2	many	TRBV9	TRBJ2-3	CASSVVREGNTDTQYF	TGTGCCAGCAGCGTAGTGCGGGAGGGGAACACAGATACGCAGTATTTT
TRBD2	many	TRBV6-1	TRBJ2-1	CASSGDWGEGEQFF	TGTGCCAGCAGTGGGGACTGGGGGGAGGGGGAGCAGTTCTTC
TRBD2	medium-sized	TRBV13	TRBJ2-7	CASSLGLAGTSYEQYF	TGTGCCAGCAGCTTAGGGCTAGCGGGGACCTCCTACGAGCAGTACTTC
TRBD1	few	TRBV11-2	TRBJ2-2	CASSLWTGGELFF	TGTGCCAGCAGCTTATGGACAGGCGGGGAGCTGTTTTTT
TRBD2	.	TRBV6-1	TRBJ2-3	CAGGLATDTQYF	TGTGCCGGGGGACTAGCGACAGATACGCAGTATTTT